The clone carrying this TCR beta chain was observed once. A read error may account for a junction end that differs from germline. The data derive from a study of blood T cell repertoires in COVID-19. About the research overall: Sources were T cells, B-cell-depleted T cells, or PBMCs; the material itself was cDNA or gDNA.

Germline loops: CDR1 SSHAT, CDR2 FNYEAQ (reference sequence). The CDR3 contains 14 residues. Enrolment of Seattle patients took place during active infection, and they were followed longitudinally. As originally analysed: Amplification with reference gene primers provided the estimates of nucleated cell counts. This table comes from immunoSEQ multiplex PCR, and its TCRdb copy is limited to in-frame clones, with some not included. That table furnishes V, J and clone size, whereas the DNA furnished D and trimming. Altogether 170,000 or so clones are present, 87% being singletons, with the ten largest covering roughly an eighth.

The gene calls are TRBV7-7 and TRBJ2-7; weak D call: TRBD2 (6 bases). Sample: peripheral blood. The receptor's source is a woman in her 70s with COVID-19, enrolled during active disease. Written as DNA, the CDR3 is TGTGCTAGCAGCTTAACTCTAGCGAGCTACGAGCAGTACTTC. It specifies CASSLTLASYEQYF. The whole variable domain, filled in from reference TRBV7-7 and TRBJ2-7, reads GAGVSQSPRYKVTKRGQDVTLRCDPISSHATLYWYQQALGQGPEFLTYFNYEAQPDKSGLPSDRFSAERPEGSISTLTIQRTEQRDSAMYRCASSLTLASYEQYFGPGTRLTVT.